The 10 T cell receptor beta chains below were found in one sample sequenced in a study of CD4 T cells in relation to SARS-CoV-2 and coronaviruses. Before the COVID-19 pandemic, during about 2011-2019, CD4+ T cells were taken from unexposed donors. Generated by immunoSEQ multiplex PCR, the TCRdb table keeps only in-frame clones and is missing some. This table holds 60,000 or so clones, 94% found once. Sequenced input: naive CD4+ T cells from PBMCs. This sample's subset: naive CD4+ T cells isolated by negative enrichment. These receptors all stem from a human donor in good health.

V gene TRBV4-1 combines with J gene TRBJ1-1, with D perhaps matching TRBD1 (5 bases). V dropped 3 bases and J dropped 1 base, with 12 bases sitting between them. The CDR3 is made up of 15 amino acids. Germline V lookup: CDR1 MGHRA, CDR2 YSYEKL. CDR3 residues: CASSQAGQGNTEAFF. In DNA form, the CDR3 reads TGCGCCAGCAGCCAGGCCGGGCAGGGGAACACTGAAGCTTTCTTT.

The chain recombines TRBV24-1 with TRBJ2-5; 7 bases align to TRBD1. Germline values: CDR1 KGHDR, CDR2 SFDVKD. CDR3 length: 16 residues. Losses at the gene ends were 3 bases for V and 4 bases for J; bases not matched to a gene: 10. The CDR3 protein is CATSDRLQGQGETQYF. The CDR3, as DNA: TGTGCCACCAGTGATCGTTTACAGGGGCAGGGAGAGACCCAGTACTTC.

This clone was counted once. The rearrangement joins TRBV28 to TRBJ1-6; D perhaps matches TRBD1 (5 bases). In germline, CDR1 is MDHEN, CDR2 SYDVKM. The CDR3 has 17 amino acids. Between the trimmed V and J ends, which lost 2 bases and 7 bases, there was a span of 18 bases. CDR3 sequence: CASSLVLTAGGNSPLHF. Written as DNA, the CDR3 is TGTGCCAGCAGTTTAGTGTTGACAGCCGGAGGCAATTCACCCCTCCACTTT.

This chain's CDR3 is CASSTGTGAGANVLTF. The CDR3 DNA reads as TGTGCCAGCAGCACCGGGACAGGGGCTGGGGCCAACGTCCTGACTTTC. The chain combines TRBV5-6 with TRBJ2-6, with 10 nucleotides matching TRBD1. The V and J ends lost 4 bases and 2 bases, in that order; junction bases with no gene match: 3. Germline V gives CDR1 SGHDT, CDR2 YYEEEE. The CDR3 sequence is 16 residues long.

The chain couples TRBV9 to TRBJ2-1; D might be TRBD1 (6 bases). The germline V gene has CDR1 SGDLS and CDR2 YYNGEE. The CDR3 totals 14 residues. V lost 0 bases and J lost 7, with 11 bases in between. DNA for the CDR3: TGTGCCAGCAGCGTAGACAGGGTCGGAAATGAGCAGTTCTTC. It is translated as CASSVDRVGNEQFF.

The chain uses TRBV6-1 and TRBJ1-5, with a possible D match to TRBD1 (6 bases). This CDR3 contains 17 residues. The V end lost 0 bases, the J end lost 7 bases, and 19 bases lay between the germline ends. CDR1 MNHNS and CDR2 SASEGT come from the germline V gene. CDR3 nucleotide sequence: TGTGCCAGCAGTGAAGCGCCGACGTCGCAGGGGAAACAGCCCCAGCATTTT. Amino acid sequence: CASSEAPTSQGKQPQHF.

The gene calls are TRBV6-6 and TRBJ2-7, with 11 bases identical to TRBD1. Germline V gene data show CDR1 as MNHNY and CDR2 as SVGAGI (reference sequence). V was clipped by 10 bases and J by 2 bases; unmatched bases: 10. This CDR3 has 15 amino acids. In DNA, the CDR3 is TGTGCCACCTCATCACCGGGACAGGGGGCCTACGAGCAGTACTTC. Protein: CATSSPGQGAYEQYF.

This chain links TRBV29-1 with TRBJ1-2; 8 positions match TRBD1. This CDR3 region has 14 residues. CDR1 SQVTM and CDR2 ANQGSEA come from the germline V gene. V dropped 4 bases and J dropped 7; count of bases not matched to a gene: 11. The CDR3 protein is CSVGEGGTGIGYTF. CDR3 DNA: TGCAGCGTTGGTGAGGGGGGGACAGGAATTGGCTACACCTTC. Variable domain in full (rest from reference TRBV29-1 and TRBJ1-2): SAVISQKPSRDICQRGTSLTIQCQVDSQVTMMFWYRQQPGQSLTLIATANQGSEATYESGFVIDKFPISRPNLTFSTLTVSNMSPEDSSIYLCSVGEGGTGIGYTFGSGTRLTVV.

The chain links TRBV24-1 to TRBJ2-2; no clear D. V gave up 2 bases and J gave up 3 bases, with 0 bases separating them. The CDR3 has 12 amino acids. Germline lookup yields CDR1 KGHDR and CDR2 SFDVKD. The CDR3 region is CATSDYTGELFF. CDR3 nucleotide sequence: TGTGCCACCAGTGATTACACCGGGGAGCTGTTTTTT.

This chain links TRBV25-1 with TRBJ2-7; D unclear. Trimming took 3 bases from V and 0 from J, leaving 9 bases between them. Germline CDR1 is MGHDK and CDR2 is SYGVNS. The CDR3 runs to 14 residues. The CDR3 loop reads CASSESLTSYEQYF. In nucleotides, the CDR3 is TGTGCCAGCAGTGAGTCGTTGACCTCCTACGAGCAGTACTTC.